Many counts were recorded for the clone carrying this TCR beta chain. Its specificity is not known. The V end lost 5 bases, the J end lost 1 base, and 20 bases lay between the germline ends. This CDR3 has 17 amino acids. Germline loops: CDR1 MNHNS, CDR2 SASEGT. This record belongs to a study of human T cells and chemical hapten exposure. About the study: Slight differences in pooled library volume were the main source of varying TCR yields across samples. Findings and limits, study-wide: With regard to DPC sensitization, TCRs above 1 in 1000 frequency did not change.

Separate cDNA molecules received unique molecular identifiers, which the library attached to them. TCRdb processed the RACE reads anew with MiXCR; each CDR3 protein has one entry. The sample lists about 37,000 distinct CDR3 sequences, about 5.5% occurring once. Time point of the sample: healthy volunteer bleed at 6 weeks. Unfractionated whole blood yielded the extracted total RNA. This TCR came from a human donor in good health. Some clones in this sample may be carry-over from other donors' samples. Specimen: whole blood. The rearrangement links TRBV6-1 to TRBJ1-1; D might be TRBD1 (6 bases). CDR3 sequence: CASSMQVGRTANTEAFF. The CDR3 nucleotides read TGTGCCAGCAGTATGCAAGTGGGAAGGACAGCGAACACTGAAGCTTTCTTT.